Given below is one T cell receptor beta chain in context. The antigen is undetermined. These data belong to a study of cytomegalovirus exposure and HLA in healthy donors. Study-wide findings and caveats: There were some V segments, including TRBV6-2 and TRBV6-3, excluded as indistinguishable. Earlier analysis looked at TCR beta V segments, and most were productive about 90% or about 30% of the time. Cytomegalovirus-associated TCR beta chains were listed, numbering 150 to 200.

There are 15 residues in the CDR3. V was pared by 4 bases and J by 6 bases, with 17 bases between. Germline V lookup: CDR1 SGHKS, CDR2 YYEKEE (reference sequence). Amplification used 60 Vbeta primers and 13 Jbeta primers. Generated by immunoSEQ multiplex PCR, the TCRdb table keeps only in-frame clones and is missing some. The sample yields tens of thousands of clones, around four fifths seen once. The chain couples TRBV5-5 to TRBJ1-5, with D hard to call. This sequence originates from a male donor in good health and CMV-seropositive. The sequenced sample consisted of PBMCs. CDR3: CASSPVADGIQPQHF. The CDR3 nucleotides read TGTGCCAGCAGCCCCGTGGCCGATGGCATTCAGCCCCAGCATTTT.